This T cell receptor beta chain came from a study of T cell responses to AZD1222 COVID-19 vaccine. The repertoire was sequenced with immunoSEQ multiplex PCR; TCRdb's copy has only in-frame clones and lacks some. In the table there are 75,000 to 95,000 clones, approximately 84% of which are singletons. Germline assignment: CDR1 SGDLS and CDR2 YYNGEE. Trimming cost V 3 bases and J 3 bases; bases outside gene matches: 2. This CDR3 is 13 amino acids long. The receptor was derived from an adult in good health. The genes are TRBV9 and TRBJ2-5; 7 bases agree with TRBD1. Sequenced here: peripheral blood, sampled on day 0 of AZD1222 vaccination. CDR3: CASSAGTEETQYF. The CDR3 DNA is TGTGCCAGCAGCGCGGGGACAGAAGAGACCCAGTACTTC.